This T cell receptor beta chain was sequenced for a study of blood T cell repertoires in COVID-19 (dated by TCRdb to 2020 to 2022). About the full investigation: Collaborator samples came from the United States, Italy and Spain and covered acute and convalescent phases of COVID-19. The prospective study material was composed of cDNA or gDNA derived from T cells, B-cell-depleted T cells, or PBMCs. Deeply sampled blood TCRbeta repertoires from subjects exposed to, actively infected with, or recovered from COVID-19 were included in the dataset. The repertoires were made available in a free public database intended to serve as a resource for research on the immune response to SARS-CoV-2. Samples came from the ongoing ImmuneRACE study (first 160 participants) plus 1,254 subjects from 6 global collaborators. A de-identified subject ID, COVID-19 status, age in years and sex were almost always included in the sample metadata. Where available, HLA class I and class II types were taken from metadata supplied by the sample provider and were not determined by assay-based typing. Here is what the overall study found, with its caveats: The amount of clinical and demographic metadata varied by source and participant and was provided uncurated.

The collaborating institutions used their own protocols to collect whole blood in K2EDTA tubes. Collaborator samples were shipped for TCRbeta analysis as frozen whole blood, isolated PBMCs, or DNA extracted from either sample type. From cysteine to phenylalanine, the CDR3 is 16 amino acids long. Of all the DNA, just the CDR3 is kept, 48 bases in frame from base 1. V drops 0 bases and J drops 6 bases, leaving 15 bases in between. CDR1 and CDR2 are drawn from the germline V gene: MNHEY, SVGAGI. A note on this clone: What antigen it recognizes has not been identified. Per-base quality was not reported, and no clone a single base away is much larger than it.

TCRbeta CDR3 regions were amplified from genomic DNA by means of the immunoSEQ Assay, a bias-controlled multiplex PCR. Under the source paper's analysis protocol: The number of nucleated cells in each sample was estimated from the amplification of reference gene primers within the assay. To quantify the absolute abundance of each unique TCRbeta CDR3 rearrangement, sequence reads were collapsed and filtered. Productive Simpson clonality was computed per sample as the square root of Simpson's diversity index over productive rearrangements. As stored in TCRdb, this immuneACCESS dataset retains in-frame rearrangements with V and J assigned. A fraction of the clones does not appear; measured against another copy, unresolved V genes explain less than half of the discrepancy, and the remainder lacks a known reason. V and J calls plus clone size are reproduced from that table; the DNA served to infer D and trimming. This sample is represented by fewer than 110,000 clones; more than 75% of them were singletons. The top ten clones comprise around 6.2% of the sample.

Rearrangement joined TRBV6-5 to TRBJ2-1; the D gene is possibly TRBD2, with 6 bases matching. The specimen was peripheral blood. The clonotype was recovered from a human donor in a cohort sampled during active COVID-19. The DNA reads as follows: TGTGCCAGCAGTTACTCGATGGTACTAGCAGGCAATGAGCAGTTCTTC. It is translated as CASSYSMVLAGNEQFF.